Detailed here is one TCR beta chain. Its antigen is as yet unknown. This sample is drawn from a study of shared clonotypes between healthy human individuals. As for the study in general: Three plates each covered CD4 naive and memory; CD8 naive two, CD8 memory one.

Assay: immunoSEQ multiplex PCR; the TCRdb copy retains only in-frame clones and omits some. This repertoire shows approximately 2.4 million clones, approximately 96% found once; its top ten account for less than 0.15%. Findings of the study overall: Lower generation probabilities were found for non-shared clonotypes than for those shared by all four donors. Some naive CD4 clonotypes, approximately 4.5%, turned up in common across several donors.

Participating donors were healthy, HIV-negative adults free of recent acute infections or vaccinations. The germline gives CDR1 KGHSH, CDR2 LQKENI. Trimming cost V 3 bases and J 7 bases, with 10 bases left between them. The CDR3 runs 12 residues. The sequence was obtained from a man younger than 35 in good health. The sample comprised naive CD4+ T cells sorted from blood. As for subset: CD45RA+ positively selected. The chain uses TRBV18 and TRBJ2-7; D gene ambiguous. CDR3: CASSPRPWEQYF. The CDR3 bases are TGTGCCAGCTCACCGAGACCCTGGGAGCAGTACTTC.